This passage covers 19 T cell receptor beta chains from one sample sequenced in a study of T cell responses to AZD1222 COVID-19 vaccine. The data were produced by immunoSEQ multiplex PCR, yet TCRdb's version contains in-frame clones alone and is incomplete. This sample yields 120,000 or so clones, of which about 88% are seen a single time; 7.6% belongs to the top ten. The sample was peripheral blood, taken on day 0 of AZD1222 vaccination. The receptor set was obtained from an adult in good health.

The chain recombines TRBV19 with TRBJ2-7; TRBD1 matches 10 bases. With V trimmed by 2 bases and J by 5 bases, 6 bases remained unmatched. CDR3 size: 15 residues. CDR1 and CDR2 (germline): LNHDA, SQIVND (reference sequence). CDR3 nucleotide sequence: TGTGCCAGTAGTATACCGGGGGACAGGGGCCACGAGCAGTACTTC. This codes for CASSIPGDRGHEQYF.

This clone has only one observation. The J gene is TRBJ2-1, the V gene TRBV5-4; the D is unclear. This CDR3 comprises 16 residues. With 0 bases removed from V and 3 bases from J, the gap between germline ends came to 13 bases. The germline gives CDR1 SGHNT, CDR2 YYREEE (reference sequence). CDR3 loop: CASSLVATLGYNEQFF. The DNA for the CDR3 is TGTGCCAGCAGCTTGGTTGCGACTCTAGGCTACAATGAGCAGTTCTTC.

This chain uses TRBV11-2 with TRBJ1-2, with 7 nucleotides matching TRBD1. Germline assignment: CDR1 SGHAT and CDR2 FQNNGV. With 1 base clipped from V and 4 bases from J, the junction kept 3 bases outside the gene matches. The CDR3 has 14 residues. This CDR3 reads CASSLGQGVYGYTF. CDR3 bases: TGTGCCAGCAGCTTAGGGCAGGGGGTCTATGGCTACACCTTC.

The gene calls are TRBV29-1 and TRBJ1-1; possible D gene TRBD1, 6 bases. Germline CDR1 and CDR2: SQVTM and ANQGSEA. Trimming took off 3 bases at V and 0 bases at J, with 8 bases between the two ends. This CDR3 region has 13 residues. CDR3 in amino acids: CSVDTGMNTEAFF. DNA for the CDR3: TGCAGCGTTGATACAGGGATGAACACTGAAGCTTTCTTT.

V usage is TRBV30 and J usage is TRBJ2-1, with TRBD2 matching 9 bases. Germline V lookup: CDR1 GTSNPN, CDR2 SVGIG (reference sequence). The CDR3 has 13 residues. J was trimmed by 10 bases and V by 1 base; bases with no gene match: 5. CDR3 DNA sequence: TGTGCCTGGAGTGGGGGACTAGCAATAGAGCAGTTCTTC. Translated: CAWSGGLAIEQFF.

The chain couples TRBV2 to TRBJ1-1; tentatively, D is TRBD1 (5 bases). The CDR3 length is 14 residues. Trimming took off 7 bases at V and 5 bases at J, with 17 bases between the two ends. Germline V gene data show CDR1 as SNHLY and CDR2 as FYNNEI. The CDR3 reads CASIGRKSGTEAFF. The CDR3 DNA reads as TGTGCCAGCATTGGACGAAAGTCAGGGACTGAAGCTTTCTTT.

In DNA, the CDR3 is TGTGCCAGCAGCTTGGGCAGTGCGGTCTACGAGCAGTACTTC. Protein: CASSLGSAVYEQYF. This sequence joins TRBV5-4 and TRBJ2-7; D unclear. This CDR3 region has 14 residues. V gave up 0 bases and J gave up 3 bases, with 10 bases separating them. CDR1 and CDR2 (germline): SGHNT, YYREEE (reference sequence).

The rearrangement joins TRBV4-3 to TRBJ2-7; tentatively, D is TRBD2 (6 bases). Germline assignment: CDR1 LGHNA and CDR2 YSLEER. V lost 3 bases and J 1 base, leaving 22 bases between the germline ends. The CDR3 runs 18 residues. CDR3 nucleotide sequence: TGCGCCAGCAGCCAGACACCCTCGTTTGCGGGGAATTCCTACGAGCAGTACTTC. Its protein is CASSQTPSFAGNSYEQYF.

The V and J genes are TRBV6-5 and TRBJ2-1; D is unclear. The CDR3 has 12 amino acids. Germline lookup yields CDR1 MNHEY and CDR2 SVGAGI. Trimming pared 2 bases from V and 9 bases from J, leaving 8 bases between. The CDR3 loop reads CASSYGRSEQFF. The DNA for the CDR3 is TGTGCCAGCAGTTACGGGCGAAGTGAGCAGTTCTTC.

The chain couples TRBV30 to TRBJ2-1; D is uncertain. This CDR3 is built from 13 residues. V was trimmed by 0 bases and J by 7 bases, leaving 10 bases between them. CDR1 is GTSNPN and CDR2 is SVGIG in the germline V gene (reference sequence). CDR3 nucleotide sequence: TGTGCCTGGAGTGTACTCGGGTGGAATGAGCAGTTCTTC. Its translation: CAWSVLGWNEQFF.

This sequence joins TRBV7-2 and TRBJ2-3; a possible D gene is TRBD1 (7 bases). This CDR3 spans 17 amino acids. V was clipped by 2 bases and J by 4 bases, with 19 bases between them. Per the germline V gene, CDR1 is SGHTA and CDR2 is FQGNSA. The CDR3 DNA is TGTGCCAGCAGCTTATTTGGAGGGGGCCAGGTATCAGATACGCAGTATTTT. This translates into CASSLFGGGQVSDTQYF.

The chain has TRBV10-3 and TRBJ2-1; 8 bases match TRBD2. The ends lost 10 bases at V and 1 base at J; junction bases unmatched: 6. Germline V gene sequence: CDR1 ENHRY, CDR2 SYGVKD. This CDR3 is built from 14 residues. The DNA of the CDR3 is TGTGCCACCAGGGGCGGGGGGTCCTACAATGAGCAGTTCTTC. It yields the protein CATRGGGSYNEQFF.

V gene TRBV18 combines with J gene TRBJ2-3; 9 bases align to TRBD2. The CDR3 extends over 15 amino acids. CDR1 and CDR2 (germline): KGHSH, LQKENI. J lost 1 base, V lost 3 bases, and 2 bases had no gene match. The CDR3 DNA reads TGTGCCAGCTCACCCGTAGCGGGAGGCACAGATACGCAGTATTTT. This encodes CASSPVAGGTDTQYF.

This chain connects TRBV27 to TRBJ1-2, with D maybe TRBD1 (5 bases). This CDR3 spans 17 amino acids. Germline CDR1 MNHEY, CDR2 SMNVEV (reference sequence). The ends were cut back, 0 bases at V and 0 bases at J, with 14 bases in the middle. CDR3 nucleotides: TGTGCCAGCAGTTTATCGTCGCAGGGAATAACTAACTATGGCTACACCTTC. Translation gives CASSLSSQGITNYGYTF.

V gene TRBV18 combines with J gene TRBJ1-6; D ambiguous. Germline assignment: CDR1 KGHSH and CDR2 LQKENI. CDR3 length: 16 amino acids. V lost 2 bases to trimming and J lost 5 bases, with 13 bases between them. DNA for the CDR3: TGTGCCAGCTCACCAGGCACGTACAATGATAATTCACCCCTCCACTTT. It yields the protein CASSPGTYNDNSPLHF.

The chain uses TRBV5-1 and TRBJ2-2, with 9 bases aligning to TRBD2. The CDR3 is 18 residues long. Germline-derived CDR1 and CDR2 are SGHRS and YFSETQ. V lost 5 bases, J lost 1 base, and 12 bases stayed unmatched. The CDR3 sequence is CASRIGLASSLNTGELFF. In DNA form, the CDR3 reads TGCGCCAGCAGGATAGGACTAGCGTCTTCCCTGAACACCGGGGAGCTGTTTTTT.

This chain joins TRBV3-1 (or the pseudogene TRBV3-2) and TRBJ2-3; TRBD1 is a possible D gene (6 bases). Trimming removed 0 bases from V and 8 bases from J, with 9 bases in between. Germline V lookup: CDR1 LGHDT, CDR2 YNNKEL (reference sequence). The CDR3 extends over 13 amino acids. The CDR3 DNA is TGTGCCAGCAGCCAAGAAGGGACAACTACGCAGTATTTT. As protein: CASSQEGTTTQYF.

This clone was seen once. The gene calls are TRBV5-1 and TRBJ2-6, with 10 bases that match TRBD1. The CDR3 is 17 amino acids. The J segment lost 5 bases and the V segment lost 0 bases, leaving 5 bases of the junction unmatched. Germline V CDR1 and CDR2: SGHRS, YFSETQ. CDR3 sequence reads: CASSLEGQGSRANVLTF. CDR3 sequence (DNA): TGCGCCAGCAGCTTGGAGGGACAGGGGAGCAGGGCCAACGTCCTGACTTTC.

The chain links TRBV28 to TRBJ2-7; 11 bases are shared with TRBD2. V lost 5 bases and J lost 2; bases outside the gene matches: 8. Germline V gives CDR1 MDHEN, CDR2 SYDVKM. The CDR3 is made up of 16 amino acids. CDR3 sequence (DNA): TGTGCCAGCAGTACGAGGACTAGCGGGTTCACCTACGAGCAGTACTTC. This codes for CASSTRTSGFTYEQYF.